This TCR beta chain was recovered during a study of blood T cell repertoires in COVID-19. In terms of age and location, participants ranged from about 18 to 89 years and lived in about 25 US areas. Original methodology: Estimates of nucleated cell counts were drawn from the amplification of reference gene primers. Method: immunoSEQ multiplex PCR; TCRdb's copy keeps in-frame clones and lacks some. V, J and clone size are those of that table, while D and trimming were read from the DNA. The sample yields a few hundred thousand clones, around 84% seen once. The sample taken for sequencing was PBMCs or T cells enriched from blood (not recorded which). The receptor was isolated from a man aged 25 to 40 with acute COVID-19.

CDR3 region: CATTGTGESPLHF. CDR3 nucleotide sequence: TGTGCCACCACCGGGACAGGGGAGTCACCCCTCCACTTT. The gene calls are TRBV2 and TRBJ1-6; TRBD1 agrees at 10 bases. The CDR3 is made up of 13 amino acids. V trimming: 10 bases; J trimming: 10 bases; junction bases outside the gene matches: 7. In germline, CDR1 is SNHLY, CDR2 FYNNEI.